A single sample gave rise to the 2 T cell receptor beta chains below, sequenced in a study of CD8+ T cells in alopecia areata. Regarding treatment: oral pan-JAK inhibitor, 5-10 mg twice daily. Sequencing templates came from extracted RNA that was reverse transcribed into cDNA. Only in-frame clones appear in the TCRdb table, and some are missing; sequencing was by immunoSEQ multiplex PCR. The data show about 210,000 clones, with around 65% seen just once and 0.95% to 1.5% held by the top ten. The sample in question was CD4+ T cells sorted from blood, obtained between weeks 44 and 45, from a patient treated with tofacitinib. The source of these receptors is a human donor with alopecia areata.

This clone has only one observation. The chain combines TRBV2 with TRBJ1-5; D is ambiguous. The CDR3 has 13 amino acids. Germline CDR1 and CDR2: SNHLY and FYNNEI. V was trimmed by 7 bases and J by 9 bases, leaving 16 bases between them. The CDR3, as DNA: TGTGCCAGCAATCAAGACGGAGTATGGCCCCAGCATTTT. This codes for CASNQDGVWPQHF.

As concerns this clone: In the same sample, other DNA sequences code for this CDR3. V is TRBV29-1 and J is TRBJ2-3; perhaps D is TRBD1 or TRBD2 (6 bases each). The CDR3 is 12 residues long. The V end lost 1 base, the J end lost 6 bases, and 8 bases lay between the germline ends. In germline, CDR1 is SQVTM, CDR2 ANQGSEA. The CDR3 region has the DNA TGCAGCGTTGAAGTAGGGGGGGATACGCAGTATTTT. As protein: CSVEVGGDTQYF.